This passage covers 11 T cell receptor beta chains from one sample sequenced in a study of T-cell reconstitution after alpha-beta-depleted transplantation in children. Unique molecular identifiers were built into the TCRbeta library. TCRdb recomputed calls from the PCR reads with MiXCR, one row per CDR3 protein. Of about 540,000 distinct CDR3 sequences in the sample, around 16% were seen once. Sample: PBMCs from the stem cell graft donor, taken from the stem cell graft. All receptors derive from a human donor who donated a stem cell graft to a child with acute lymphoblastic leukemia.

At least ten counts were recorded for this clonotype. This chain joins TRBV5-1 and TRBJ1-4; no clear D gene. The germline CDR1 and CDR2 sequences are SGHRS and YFSETQ. V was clipped by 3 bases and J by 0 bases, with 9 bases between them. The CDR3 runs 15 residues. The CDR3 sequence: CASSSRSATNEKLFF. For the CDR3, the DNA is TGCGCCAGCAGCTCGAGGTCAGCAACTAATGAAAAACTGTTTTTT.

The V and J genes are TRBV5-1 and TRBJ1-2, with D perhaps TRBD1 (5 bases). This CDR3 comprises 19 residues. CDR1 SGHRS and CDR2 YFSETQ come from the germline V gene. V lost 4 bases to trimming and J lost 0 bases, with 25 bases between them. The CDR3 sequence: CASSPQLRTSSRSNYGYTF. In DNA form, the CDR3 reads TGCGCCAGCAGCCCACAATTACGGACATCCTCGAGGTCTAACTATGGCTACACCTTC.

This clonotype has ten or more counts. V is TRBV20-1 and J is TRBJ2-3; D remains unclear. Germline V gene data show CDR1 as DFQATT and CDR2 as SNEGSKA (reference sequence). The CDR3 contains 11 residues. V was shortened by 0 bases and J by 8 bases, with 6 bases between the two germline ends. The DNA for the CDR3 is TGCAGTGCTAGAGAGCGAGCTACGCAGTATTTT. Translated, it gives CSARERATQYF.

The rearrangement uses TRBV6-1 and TRBJ2-7, with no clear D. This CDR3 has 16 residues. V shed 4 bases and J shed 3 bases, with 19 bases lying between them. Germline CDR1 reads MNHNS; CDR2 reads SASEGT. Here the CDR3 reads CASSGMAALTFYEQYF. In nucleotides, the CDR3 is TGTGCCAGCAGTGGCATGGCAGCCCTGACCTTCTACGAGCAGTACTTC.

This clonotype was detected a few times. The chain has TRBV20-1 and TRBJ2-7, with TRBD1 identical over 8 bases. Trimming removed 6 bases from V and 0 bases from J; junction bases left unmatched: 13. Germline CDR1 reads DFQATT; CDR2 reads SNEGSKA (reference sequence). CDR3 length: 16 residues. The CDR3, as DNA: TGCAGTGCCTCGACAGGGGCGACTCTAAGCTCCTACGAGCAGTACTTC. Protein product: CSASTGATLSSYEQYF.

This sequence joins TRBV7-6 and TRBJ1-1, with D unresolved. Germline V CDR1 and CDR2: SGHVS, FNYEAQ. V dropped 5 bases and J dropped 0 bases, with 19 bases sitting between them. This CDR3 comprises 17 residues. The CDR3 loop reads CASSPLYRGRLNTEAFF. CDR3 nucleotides: TGTGCCAGCAGCCCCTTATACCGCGGACGGTTGAACACTGAAGCTTTCTTT.

This chain connects TRBV15 to TRBJ2-7, with D tentatively TRBD2 (6 bases). Germline V gene sequence: CDR1 LNHNV, CDR2 YYDKDF (reference sequence). V shed 5 bases and J shed 3 bases, with 11 bases lying between them. The CDR3 has 13 residues. The CDR3 reads CATSRRGYYEQYF. The CDR3 nucleotides are TGTGCCACCAGCCGGAGGGGCTACTACGAGCAGTACTTC.

This rearrangement joins TRBV21-1 to TRBJ2-5; TRBD1 is taken as the D call from the table, unchecked against the DNA. TRBV21-1 is a pseudogene. This CDR3 has 17 residues. The CDR3 region has the DNA TGTGCCAGCAGCAAAGAAGGAGGGGGACAGGGGCAAGAGACCCAGTACTTC. Its translation is CASSKEGGGQGQETQYF.

This clonotype was counted between two and nine times. The chain joins TRBV20-1 to TRBJ2-1; 8 bases are shared with TRBD2. Germline assignment: CDR1 DFQATT and CDR2 SNEGSKA (reference sequence). V shed 4 bases and J 1 base; nucleotides not matched to a gene: 6. This CDR3 region has 15 residues. The CDR3 DNA sequence: TGCAGTGCTACTTTAGCGGGATTGTCCTACAATGAGCAGTTCTTC. It yields the protein CSATLAGLSYNEQFF.

The V gene is TRBV20-1, the J gene TRBJ2-3; D gene unclear. The length of the CDR3 is 14 residues. V was pared by 5 bases and J by 1 base, with 13 bases between. The germline gives CDR1 DFQATT, CDR2 SNEGSKA (reference sequence). CDR3: CSADGARGTDTQYF. CDR3 DNA sequence: TGCAGTGCTGACGGAGCCCGGGGCACAGATACGCAGTATTTT.

This clonotype was detected a few times. The rearrangement joins TRBV7-9 to TRBJ2-5, with D unclear. V was shortened by 5 bases and J by 5 bases, with 9 bases between the two germline ends. The CDR3 is made up of 12 amino acids. CDR1 SEHNR and CDR2 FQNEAQ come from the germline V gene (reference sequence). The DNA for the CDR3 is TGTGCCAGCAGCCCGGAATACGAGACCCAGTACTTC. As protein: CASSPEYETQYF.